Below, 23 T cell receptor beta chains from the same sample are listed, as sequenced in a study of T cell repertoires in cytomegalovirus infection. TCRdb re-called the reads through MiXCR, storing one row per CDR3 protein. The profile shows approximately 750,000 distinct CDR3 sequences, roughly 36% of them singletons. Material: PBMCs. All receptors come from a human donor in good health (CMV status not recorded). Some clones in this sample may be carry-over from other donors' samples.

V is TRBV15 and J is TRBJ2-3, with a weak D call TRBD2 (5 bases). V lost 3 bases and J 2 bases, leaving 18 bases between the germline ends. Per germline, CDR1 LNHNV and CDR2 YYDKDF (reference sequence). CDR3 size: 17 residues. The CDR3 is CATSRKGGKTITDTQYF. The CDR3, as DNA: TGTGCCACCAGCAGGAAAGGAGGCAAAACCATCACAGATACGCAGTATTTT.

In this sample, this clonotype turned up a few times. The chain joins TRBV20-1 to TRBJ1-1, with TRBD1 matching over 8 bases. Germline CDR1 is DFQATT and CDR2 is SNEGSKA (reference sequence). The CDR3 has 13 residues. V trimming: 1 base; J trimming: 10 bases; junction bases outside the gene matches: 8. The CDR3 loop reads CSARGQGREGAFF. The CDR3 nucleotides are TGCAGTGCTAGAGGACAGGGGCGAGAGGGAGCTTTCTTT.

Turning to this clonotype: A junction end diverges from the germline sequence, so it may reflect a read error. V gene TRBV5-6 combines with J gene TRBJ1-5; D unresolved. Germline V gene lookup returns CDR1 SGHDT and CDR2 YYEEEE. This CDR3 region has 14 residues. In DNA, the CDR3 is TGTGCCATCAGCTTGGCTACGGGGTCTCAGCCCCAGCATTTT. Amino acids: CAISLATGSQPQHF.

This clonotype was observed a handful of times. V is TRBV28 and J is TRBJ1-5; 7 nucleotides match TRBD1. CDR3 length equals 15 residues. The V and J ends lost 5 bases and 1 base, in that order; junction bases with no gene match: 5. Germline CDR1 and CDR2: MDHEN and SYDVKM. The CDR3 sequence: CASSVQGESNQPQHF. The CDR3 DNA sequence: TGTGCCAGCAGTGTCCAGGGGGAAAGCAATCAGCCCCAGCATTTT.

The CDR3: CSALDPPDEQYF. The CDR3 nucleotides are TGCAGCGCCTTGGACCCCCCCGACGAGCAGTACTTC. The chain links TRBV29-1 to TRBJ2-7; D remains ambiguous. Trimming shortened V by 7 bases and J by 5 bases, and 15 bases separated the two germline ends. The CDR3 extends over 12 amino acids. The germline V gene encodes CDR1 SQVTM and CDR2 ANQGSEA.

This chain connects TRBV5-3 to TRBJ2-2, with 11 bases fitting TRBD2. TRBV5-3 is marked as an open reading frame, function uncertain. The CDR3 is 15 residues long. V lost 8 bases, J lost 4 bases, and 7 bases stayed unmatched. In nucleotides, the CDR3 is TGTGCCAGCAGCCCGACTAGCGGGGCCACCGGGGAGCTGTTTTTT. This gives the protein CASSPTSGATGELFF.

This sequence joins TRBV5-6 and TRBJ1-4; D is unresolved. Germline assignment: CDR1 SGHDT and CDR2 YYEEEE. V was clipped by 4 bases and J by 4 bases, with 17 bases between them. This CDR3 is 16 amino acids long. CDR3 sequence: CASSLSGLAVNEKLFF. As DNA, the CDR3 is TGTGCCAGCAGCCTATCGGGTCTCGCCGTTAATGAAAAACTGTTTTTT.

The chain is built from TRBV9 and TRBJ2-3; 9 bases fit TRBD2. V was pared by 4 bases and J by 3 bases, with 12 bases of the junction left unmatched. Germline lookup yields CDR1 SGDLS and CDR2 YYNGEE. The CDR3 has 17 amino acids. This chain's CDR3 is CASSPQRVAGVTDTQYF. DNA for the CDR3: TGTGCCAGCAGCCCTCAGAGGGTAGCGGGGGTGACAGATACGCAGTATTTT.

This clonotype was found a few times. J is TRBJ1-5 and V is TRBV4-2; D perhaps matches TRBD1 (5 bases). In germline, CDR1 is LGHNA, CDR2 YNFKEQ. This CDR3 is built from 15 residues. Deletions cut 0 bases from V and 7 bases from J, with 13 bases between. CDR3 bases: TGTGCCAGCAGCCAAGATCCCCGGGGCGGCCAGCCCCAGCATTTT. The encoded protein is CASSQDPRGGQPQHF.

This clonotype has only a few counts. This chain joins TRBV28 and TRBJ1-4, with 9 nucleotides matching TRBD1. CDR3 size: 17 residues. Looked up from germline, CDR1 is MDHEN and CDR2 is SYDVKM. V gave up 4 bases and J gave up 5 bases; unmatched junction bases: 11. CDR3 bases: TGTGCCAGCAGTTCCTCGACAGGGGGGAATTGGAATGAAAAACTGTTTTTT. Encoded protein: CASSSSTGGNWNEKLFF.

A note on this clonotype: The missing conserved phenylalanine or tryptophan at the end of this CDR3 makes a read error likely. The CDR3 spells CASSLQRLELLPYGYTL. CDR3 sequence (DNA): TGTGCCAGCAGCTTACAACGCCTGGAGTTGCTACCCTATGGCTACACCTTA. The chain combines TRBV11-2 with TRBJ1-2; D unresolved. This CDR3 region has 17 residues. Germline V lookup: CDR1 SGHAT, CDR2 FQNNGV. V was clipped by 2 bases and J by 4 bases, with 20 bases between them.

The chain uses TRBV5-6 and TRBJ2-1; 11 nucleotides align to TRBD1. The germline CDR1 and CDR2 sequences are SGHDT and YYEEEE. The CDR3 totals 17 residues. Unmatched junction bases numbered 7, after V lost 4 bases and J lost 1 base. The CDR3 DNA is TGTGCCAGCAGCACGGACAGGGGGCCAGGGTCCTACAATGAGCAGTTCTTC. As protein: CASSTDRGPGSYNEQFF.

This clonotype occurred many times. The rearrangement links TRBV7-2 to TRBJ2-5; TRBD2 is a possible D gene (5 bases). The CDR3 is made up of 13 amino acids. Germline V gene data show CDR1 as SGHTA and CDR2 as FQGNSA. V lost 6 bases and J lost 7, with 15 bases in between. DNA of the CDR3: TGTGCCAGCAGTTTAAACCTTGAGGGGACCCAGTACTTC. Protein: CASSLNLEGTQYF.

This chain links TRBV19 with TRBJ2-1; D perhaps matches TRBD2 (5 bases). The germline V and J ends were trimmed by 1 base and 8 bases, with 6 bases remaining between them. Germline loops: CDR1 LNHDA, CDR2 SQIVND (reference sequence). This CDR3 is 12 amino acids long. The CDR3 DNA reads TGTGCCAGTAGTATAGGAGGGCATGAGCAGTTCTTC. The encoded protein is CASSIGGHEQFF.

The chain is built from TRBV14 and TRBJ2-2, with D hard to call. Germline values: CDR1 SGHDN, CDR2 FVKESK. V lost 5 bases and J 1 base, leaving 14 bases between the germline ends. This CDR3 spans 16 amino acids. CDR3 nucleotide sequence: TGTGCCAGCAGCACAAGGTGGACCAAGAACACCGGGGAGCTGTTTTTT. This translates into CASSTRWTKNTGELFF. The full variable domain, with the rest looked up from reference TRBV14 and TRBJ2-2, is EAGVTQFPSHSVIEKGQTVTLRCDPISGHDNLYWYRRVMGKEIKFLLHFVKESKQDESGMPNNRFLAERTGGTYSTLKVQPAELEDSGVYFCASSTRWTKNTGELFFGEGSRLTVL.

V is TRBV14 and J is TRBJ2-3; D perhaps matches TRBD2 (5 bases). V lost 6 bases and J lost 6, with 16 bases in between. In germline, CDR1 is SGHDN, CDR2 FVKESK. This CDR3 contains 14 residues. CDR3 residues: CASSRTRVRDTQYF. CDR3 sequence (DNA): TGTGCCAGCAGTCGGACGCGGGTGAGGGATACGCAGTATTTT.

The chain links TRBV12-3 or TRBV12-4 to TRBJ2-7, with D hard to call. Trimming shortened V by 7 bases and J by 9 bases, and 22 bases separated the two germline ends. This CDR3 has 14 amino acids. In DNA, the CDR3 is TGTGCCAGCACCACCCTGGACCCCCCTCGCAGGCAGTACTTC. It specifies CASTTLDPPRRQYF.

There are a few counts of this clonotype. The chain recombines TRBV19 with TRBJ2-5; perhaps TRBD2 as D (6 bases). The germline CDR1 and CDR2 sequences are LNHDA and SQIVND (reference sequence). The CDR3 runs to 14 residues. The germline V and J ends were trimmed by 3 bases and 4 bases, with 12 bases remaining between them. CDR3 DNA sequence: TGTGCCAGTAGTATTTTCGGGGGAAGAGAGACCCAGTACTTC. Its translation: CASSIFGGRETQYF.

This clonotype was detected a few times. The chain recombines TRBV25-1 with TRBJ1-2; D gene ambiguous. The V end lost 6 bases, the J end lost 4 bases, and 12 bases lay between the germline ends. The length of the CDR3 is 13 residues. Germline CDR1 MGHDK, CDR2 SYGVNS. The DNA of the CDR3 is TGTGCCAGCAGCGGTACTTCCTTCTATGGCTACACCTTC. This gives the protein CASSGTSFYGYTF.

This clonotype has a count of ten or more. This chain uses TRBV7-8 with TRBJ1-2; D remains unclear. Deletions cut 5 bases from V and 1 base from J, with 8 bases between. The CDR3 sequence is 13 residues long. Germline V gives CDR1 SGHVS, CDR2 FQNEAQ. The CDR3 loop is CASSSRDNYGYTF. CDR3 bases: TGTGCCAGCAGCAGCCGGGATAACTATGGCTACACCTTC.

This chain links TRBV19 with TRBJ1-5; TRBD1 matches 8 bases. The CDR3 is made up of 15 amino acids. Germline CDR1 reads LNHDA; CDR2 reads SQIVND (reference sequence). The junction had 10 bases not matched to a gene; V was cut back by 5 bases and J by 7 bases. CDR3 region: CASSSDRARGQPQHF. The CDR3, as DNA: TGTGCCAGTAGTTCGGACAGGGCCCGCGGACAGCCCCAGCATTTT.

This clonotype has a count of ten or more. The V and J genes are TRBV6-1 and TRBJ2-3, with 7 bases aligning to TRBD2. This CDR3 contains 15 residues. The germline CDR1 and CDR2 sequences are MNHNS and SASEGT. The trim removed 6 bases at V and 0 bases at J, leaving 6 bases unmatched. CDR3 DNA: TGTGCCAGCAGGGCCGGGACTACCAGCACAGATACGCAGTATTTT. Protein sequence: CASRAGTTSTDTQYF.

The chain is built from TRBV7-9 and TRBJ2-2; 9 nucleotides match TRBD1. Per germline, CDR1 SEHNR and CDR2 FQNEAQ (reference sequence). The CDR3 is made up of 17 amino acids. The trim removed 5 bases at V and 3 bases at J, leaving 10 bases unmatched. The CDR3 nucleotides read TGTGCCAGCAGCGGGGACAGGGTGCACCCAGACACCGGGGAGCTGTTTTTT. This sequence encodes CASSGDRVHPDTGELFF.